This T cell receptor beta chain was observed in a study of liver allograft versus peripheral blood T cells. Study-wide background: A comparison was made between T cell receptor repertoires in transplanted livers and those in recipients' peripheral blood. Study results and limitations: Liver allografts reportedly held T cell receptor repertoires unlike those in peripheral blood.

This clonotype is categorized as medium-sized. Its target is unknown. TCRdb reprocessed the reads with MiXCR, giving one entry per CDR3 protein. The sample lists just over 6,500 distinct CDR3 sequences, 17% occurring once. The J segment lost 4 bases and the V segment lost 3 bases, leaving 6 bases of the junction unmatched. Germline CDR1 reads KGHSH; CDR2 reads LQKENI. The CDR3 totals 16 residues. The chain combines TRBV18 with TRBJ1-2, with 12 bases aligning to TRBD1. The TCR comes from a human patient who had a liver transplant. Certain T cells may be donor cells from the graft. CDR3 in amino acids: CASSPAGTGGGYGYTF. In nucleotides, the CDR3 is TGTGCCAGCTCACCGGCCGGGACAGGGGGCGGCTATGGCTACACCTTC.